A single sample is the source of the 19 T cell receptor beta chains below, sequenced in a study of T cell changes during pregnancy in multiple sclerosis. Clones were read by immunoSEQ multiplex PCR, and TCRdb kept only the in-frame ones, dropping some. Altogether over 20,000 clones are present, around 90% being singletons, with the ten largest covering roughly 5%. The source was CD8+ T cells from peripheral blood mononuclear cells, collected in the second trimester of pregnancy. These receptors all stem from a female donor in good health, enrolled as a control in a pregnancy study.

The chain uses TRBV4-2 and TRBJ2-2, with TRBD1 identical over 9 bases. Looked up from germline, CDR1 is LGHNA and CDR2 is YNFKEQ. The CDR3 consists of 15 residues. V lost 1 base to trimming and J lost 3 bases; unmatched junction nucleotides: 0. The CDR3 loop reads CASSQGTGDTGELFF. The CDR3 DNA is TGTGCCAGCAGCCAAGGGACAGGGGACACCGGGGAGCTGTTTTTT.

This chain joins TRBV11-3 and TRBJ2-1; TRBD1 matches 9 bases. The CDR3 is made up of 18 amino acids. In germline, CDR1 is SGHNT, CDR2 YENEEA. The V gene end was trimmed by 5 bases and the J gene end by 7 bases; junction bases not matched to a gene: 18. The CDR3 loop is CASSPTGWGQGSGNEQFF. CDR3 nucleotide sequence: TGTGCCAGCAGCCCTACCGGGTGGGGACAGGGTTCCGGGAATGAGCAGTTCTTC.

The CDR3 DNA is TGTGCCAGCAGCTTCGTAGACAGACCCACAGATACGCAGTATTTT. It is translated as CASSFVDRPTDTQYF. The rearrangement uses TRBV5-4 and TRBJ2-3; D is possibly TRBD1 (5 bases). CDR3 length: 15 residues. Trimming stripped 2 bases from V and 2 bases from J, with 12 bases between. CDR1 is SGHNT and CDR2 is YYREEE in the germline V gene (reference sequence).

V and J are TRBV18 and TRBJ1-4; TRBD1 is a possible D gene (5 bases). This CDR3 is built from 12 residues. In germline, CDR1 is KGHSH, CDR2 LQKENI. Trimming stripped 3 bases from V and 11 bases from J, with 10 bases between. Written as DNA, the CDR3 is TGTGCCAGCTCACCGGAGGGGAGGAAACTGTTTTTT. Translation: CASSPEGRKLFF.

The rearrangement links TRBV2 to TRBJ2-7, with D perhaps matching TRBD2 (6 bases). CDR1 SNHLY and CDR2 FYNNEI come from the germline V gene. The CDR3 is 14 amino acids. V shed 6 bases and J shed 9 bases, with 21 bases lying between them. The CDR3 coding sequence is TGTGCCAGCAGCCCCGGGACTTCCGCCCCGGCGCAGTACTTC. Translating it yields CASSPGTSAPAQYF. The whole variable domain, filled in from reference TRBV2 and TRBJ2-7, reads EPEVTQTPSHQVTQMGQEVILRCVPISNHLYFYWYRQILGQKVEFLVSFYNNEISEKSEIFDDQFSVERPDGSNFTLKIRSTKLEDSAMYFCASSPGTSAPAQYFGPGTRLTVT.

The chain uses TRBV5-5 and TRBJ2-7; D is uncertain. Germline V gives CDR1 SGHKS, CDR2 YYEKEE (reference sequence). This CDR3 comprises 13 residues. The V end lost 4 bases, the J end lost 3 bases, and 11 bases lay between the germline ends. This CDR3 reads CASSPRTFYEQYF. The CDR3 region has the DNA TGTGCCAGCAGCCCCCGTACATTCTACGAGCAGTACTTC. The full variable domain, with the rest looked up from reference TRBV5-5 and TRBJ2-7, is DAGVTQSPTHLIKTRGQQVTLRCSPISGHKSVSWYQQVLGQGPQFIFQYYEKEERGRGNFPDRFSARQFPNYSSELNVNALLLGDSALYLCASSPRTFYEQYFGPGTRLTVT.

CDR3 coding DNA: TGTGCCAGCTCCCCGACAGCCCGATCCTACGAGCAGTACTTC. It translates to CASSPTARSYEQYF. This chain uses TRBV28 with TRBJ2-7; maybe TRBD1 (5 bases). V was clipped by 8 bases and J by 1 base, with 15 bases between them. Germline V lookup: CDR1 MDHEN, CDR2 SYDVKM. The CDR3 consists of 14 residues.

V usage is TRBV10-2 and J usage is TRBJ2-1; D call uncertain. This CDR3 is 13 amino acids long. CDR1 and CDR2 from the germline V gene are WSHSY and SAAADI. Trimming pared 2 bases from V and 3 bases from J, leaving 5 bases between. In DNA, the CDR3 is TGCGCCAGCAGTGAGCCTAACTACAATGAGCAGTTCTTC. This codes for CASSEPNYNEQFF.

The chain is built from TRBV15 and TRBJ1-2, with 7 bases identical to TRBD1. CDR3 length equals 15 residues. V gave up 1 base and J gave up 5 bases; unmatched junction bases: 7. Germline CDR1 and CDR2: LNHNV and YYDKDF (reference sequence). The CDR3 spells CATSRGDRAFYGYTF. CDR3 sequence (DNA): TGTGCCACCAGCAGAGGAGACAGGGCCTTTTATGGCTACACCTTC. Combining the CDR3 with reference TRBV15 and TRBJ1-2 gives the whole variable domain DAMVIQNPRYQVTQFGKPVTLSCSQTLNHNVMYWYQQKSSQAPKLLFHYYDKDFNNEADTPDNFQSRRPNTSFCFLDIRSPGLGDTAMYLCATSRGDRAFYGYTFGSGTRLTVV.

The rearrangement uses TRBV27 and TRBJ2-1; 7 nucleotides match TRBD2. The junction had 1 base not matched to a gene; V was cut back by 3 bases and J by 2 bases. CDR1 and CDR2 (germline): MNHEY, SMNVEV (reference sequence). The CDR3 spans 14 residues. CDR3 sequence reads: CASSFGTTYNEQFF. DNA for the CDR3: TGTGCCAGCAGTTTCGGGACTACCTACAATGAGCAGTTCTTC.

This clone was seen a single time. This sequence joins TRBV13 and TRBJ2-1; 10 bases line up with TRBD2. The CDR3 spans 15 residues. The ends lost 1 base at V and 6 bases at J; junction bases unmatched: 3. The germline V gene encodes CDR1 PRHDT and CDR2 FYEKMQ (reference sequence). CDR3 bases: TGTGCCAGCAGCTTAGAGGGACTAGCGCCCAATGAGCAGTTCTTC. Protein: CASSLEGLAPNEQFF.

V gene TRBV7-2 combines with J gene TRBJ2-7; 7 bases are a match to TRBD2. This CDR3 is 15 amino acids long. V was pared by 0 bases and J by 3 bases, with 5 bases of the junction left unmatched. From germline, CDR1 is SGHTA and CDR2 FQGNSA. The CDR3 sequence is CASSLASGYGYEQYF. CDR3 sequence (DNA): TGTGCCAGCAGCTTAGCTAGCGGGTACGGCTACGAGCAGTACTTC.

The chain recombines TRBV6-4 with TRBJ1-5; TRBD1 is a possible D gene (5 bases). CDR1 and CDR2 from the germline V gene are MRHNA and SNTAGT. V was shortened by 2 bases and J by 7 bases, with 9 bases between the two germline ends. The CDR3 is 13 amino acids. The chain's CDR3 is CASSDGRGQPQHF. CDR3 DNA sequence: TGTGCCAGCAGTGACGGGAGGGGCCAGCCCCAGCATTTT.

V usage is TRBV13 and J usage is TRBJ1-2; TRBD1 is a possible D gene (5 bases). The CDR3 contains 16 residues. Trimming pared 5 bases from V and 5 bases from J, leaving 21 bases between. CDR1 PRHDT and CDR2 FYEKMQ come from the germline V gene (reference sequence). This CDR3 reads CASSPGGSGVRYGYTF. The CDR3 bases are TGTGCCAGCAGCCCGGGGGGTTCCGGGGTAAGGTATGGCTACACCTTC.

The chain couples TRBV28 to TRBJ1-6; D may be TRBD1 (5 bases). Per the germline V gene, CDR1 is MDHEN and CDR2 is SYDVKM. This CDR3 is 14 amino acids long. V lost 5 bases and J lost 5, with 10 bases in between. The CDR3 sequence is CASSRTPNNSPLHF. The CDR3 DNA reads TGTGCCAGCAGTAGGACACCTAATAATTCACCCCTCCACTTT.

The CDR3 nucleotides read TGTGCCAGCAGCCCTTGGACTAGCGGGACCACCGGGGAGCTGTTTTTT. Translating gives CASSPWTSGTTGELFF. This chain connects TRBV7-9 to TRBJ2-2; 12 bases line up with TRBD2. From germline, CDR1 is SEHNR and CDR2 FQNEAQ (reference sequence). The CDR3 has 16 amino acids. Unmatched junction bases numbered 5, after V lost 5 bases and J lost 4 bases.

The chain is built from TRBV6-4 and TRBJ2-2, with a possible D match to TRBD1 (6 bases). V lost 5 bases and J 4 bases, leaving 11 bases between the germline ends. CDR3 length: 14 residues. Per germline, CDR1 MRHNA and CDR2 SNTAGT. The CDR3 protein is CASSKQGSTGELFF. CDR3 sequence (DNA): TGTGCCAGCAGTAAACAGGGATCCACCGGGGAGCTGTTTTTT.

This chain links TRBV9 with TRBJ2-2; D unclear. Germline assignment: CDR1 SGDLS and CDR2 YYNGEE. This CDR3 is 13 amino acids long. V shed 10 bases and J shed 4 bases, with 14 bases lying between them. DNA for the CDR3: TGTGCCTCGACACCTAAAGTCACCGGGGAGCTGTTTTTT. Amino acids: CASTPKVTGELFF.

The V call is TRBV2, the J call TRBJ1-5, with 9 bases identical to TRBD1. This CDR3 has 16 residues. Trimming cost V 3 bases and J 4 bases; bases outside gene matches: 7. The germline V gene encodes CDR1 SNHLY and CDR2 FYNNEI. CDR3 nucleotides: TGTGCCAGCAGTGACCCCGACAGGGGGTCTAATCAGCCCCAGCATTTT. Translated, it gives CASSDPDRGSNQPQHF.